Shown below are 16 T cell receptor beta chains from a single sample sequenced in a study of cytomegalovirus exposure and HLA in healthy donors. PCR used 60 Vbeta primers and 13 Jbeta primers. The table came from immunoSEQ multiplex PCR; TCRdb's copy has only in-frame clones and leaves some out. The repertoire consists of over 200,000 clones, with about three quarters occurring once and the leading ten covering 1.5% to 2%. The sample consisted of PBMCs. Receptor source: a male donor in good health and CMV-seronegative.

The chain has TRBV9 and TRBJ1-6; 8 bases align to TRBD1. Germline CDR1 SGDLS, CDR2 YYNGEE. Losses at the gene ends were 4 bases for V and 8 bases for J; bases not matched to a gene: 8. The CDR3 has 15 amino acids. The CDR3 DNA reads TGTGCCAGCAGCCCCACAGGGGGTTGGGATTCACCCCTCCACTTT. This translates into CASSPTGGWDSPLHF.

This rearrangement joins TRBV5-6 to TRBJ2-2; maybe TRBD1 (5 bases). Trimming left V 0 bases short and J 7 bases short, with 7 bases between. The CDR3 has 13 amino acids. Per germline, CDR1 SGHDT and CDR2 YYEEEE. The CDR3 is CASSLGQIGELFF. CDR3 in DNA: TGTGCCAGCAGCTTGGGACAGATCGGGGAGCTGTTTTTT.

The CDR3 loop reads CASSATGVYGYTF. The CDR3 bases are TGTGCCAGCAGTGCGACAGGGGTCTATGGCTACACCTTC. The chain is built from TRBV6-1 and TRBJ1-2; 8 positions agree with TRBD1. CDR3 length: 13 residues. Germline CDR1 MNHNS, CDR2 SASEGT. Unmatched junction bases numbered 2, after V lost 4 bases and J lost 4 bases.

The J gene is TRBJ2-7, the V gene TRBV5-1; a weak D match, TRBD1 (6 bases). Germline lookup yields CDR1 SGHRS and CDR2 YFSETQ. The CDR3 is 14 amino acids. The ends were cut back, 0 bases at V and 3 bases at J, with 10 bases in the middle. CDR3 sequence (DNA): TGCGCCAGCAGCTTGGCGGCAGGGGACTACGAGCAGTACTTC. It encodes CASSLAAGDYEQYF.

The chain employs TRBV18 and TRBJ2-1; D remains unclear. From germline, CDR1 is KGHSH and CDR2 LQKENI. V gave up 3 bases and J gave up 8 bases, with 17 bases separating them. The CDR3 length is 15 residues. The CDR3, as DNA: TGTGCCAGCTCACCTCGCCAGGATAGGCTGGATGAGCAGTTCTTC. Translating gives CASSPRQDRLDEQFF.

This chain's CDR3 is CASLDRDYEQYF. CDR3 nucleotides: TGCGCCAGTCTAGACAGGGACTACGAGCAGTACTTC. This chain uses TRBV23-1 with TRBJ2-7; 7 nucleotides agree with TRBD1. TRBV23-1 is noted as an ORF with a role that remains uncertain. J was trimmed by 3 bases and V by 9 bases; bases with no gene match: 5. CDR3 length equals 12 residues.

V usage is TRBV27 and J usage is TRBJ2-7; D is perhaps TRBD1 (5 bases). The CDR3 totals 15 residues. The germline V gene has CDR1 MNHEY and CDR2 SMNVEV (reference sequence). V was clipped by 6 bases and J by 2 bases, with 17 bases between them. The chain's CDR3 is CASRLTPTEAYEQYF. CDR3 sequence (DNA): TGTGCCAGCAGACTCACCCCGACAGAGGCCTACGAGCAGTACTTC.

The chain links TRBV28 to TRBJ2-7, with D tentatively TRBD1 (6 bases). This CDR3 is 21 amino acids long. Germline V gene lookup returns CDR1 MDHEN and CDR2 SYDVKM. Between the trimmed V and J ends, which lost 1 base and 2 bases, there was a span of 30 bases. CDR3 sequence reads: CASSLSLGTYSATRGAYEQYF. CDR3 nucleotide sequence: TGTGCCAGCAGTTTATCGCTCGGGACATATTCGGCAACACGGGGAGCCTACGAGCAGTACTTC.

This chain connects TRBV30 to TRBJ2-7; a weak D match, TRBD1 (6 bases). The V end lost 1 base, the J end lost 7 bases, and 17 bases lay between the germline ends. The length of the CDR3 is 14 residues. Germline V CDR1 and CDR2: GTSNPN, SVGIG (reference sequence). The CDR3 sequence is CAWSGGQGRREQYF. Here the CDR3 DNA reads TGTGCCTGGAGTGGCGGGCAGGGGCGTAGGGAGCAGTACTTC.

The V and J genes are TRBV14 and TRBJ2-5; D is perhaps TRBD2 (6 bases). Germline V gene lookup returns CDR1 SGHDN and CDR2 FVKESK. V lost 8 bases and J lost 1, with 8 bases in between. This CDR3 is built from 12 residues. The CDR3 sequence: CASGGFQETQYF. The CDR3 DNA follows: TGTGCCAGCGGGGGGTTCCAAGAGACCCAGTACTTC.

The rearrangement uses TRBV27 and TRBJ2-7; no definite D call. The CDR3 covers 13 residues. Trimming cost V 2 bases and J 3 bases, with 8 bases left between them. Germline V CDR1 and CDR2: MNHEY, SMNVEV (reference sequence). The CDR3 nucleotides are TGTGCCAGCAGTTTAAGTCCAGACTACGAGCAGTACTTC. This translates into CASSLSPDYEQYF.

This rearrangement joins TRBV30 to TRBJ1-5, with D perhaps TRBD1 (5 bases). Trimming took off 0 bases at V and 6 bases at J, with 12 bases between the two ends. This CDR3 is built from 14 residues. Germline V gene sequence: CDR1 GTSNPN, CDR2 SVGIG (reference sequence). The CDR3 DNA follows: TGTGCCTGGAGTGTAATGTCTGGGGCTCAGCCCCAGCATTTT. Encoded protein: CAWSVMSGAQPQHF.

This chain connects TRBV28 to TRBJ2-7; D remains unclear. V was pared by 2 bases and J by 3 bases, with 11 bases between. Germline CDR1 is MDHEN and CDR2 is SYDVKM. The CDR3 has 14 amino acids. The chain's CDR3 is CASSLEDKDYEQYF. In nucleotides, the CDR3 is TGTGCCAGCAGTTTAGAAGACAAGGACTACGAGCAGTACTTC.

The chain joins TRBV4-3 to TRBJ1-2, with 7 bases that match TRBD1. The length of the CDR3 is 15 residues. Per the germline V gene, CDR1 is LGHNA and CDR2 is YSLEER. V was pared by 3 bases and J by 2 bases, with 6 bases of the junction left unmatched. The CDR3 loop reads CASSHLTGRNYGYTF. In nucleotides, the CDR3 is TGCGCCAGCAGCCACTTGACAGGGAGAAACTATGGCTACACCTTC.

This clone was picked up one time. The chain recombines TRBV28 with TRBJ1-2; D is undetermined. Germline values: CDR1 MDHEN, CDR2 SYDVKM. The CDR3 totals 14 residues. Trimming pared 6 bases from V and 6 bases from J, leaving 17 bases between. The CDR3 sequence: CASRNSPRRDGYTF. The CDR3 nucleotides are TGTGCCAGCAGGAACTCCCCACGGCGGGATGGCTACACCTTC.

The CDR3 loop reads CASSLGGTSGAGANVLTF. Written as DNA, the CDR3 is TGTGCCAGCAGCTTAGGAGGGACTAGCGGGGCTGGGGCCAACGTCCTGACTTTC. The V gene is TRBV5-4, the J gene TRBJ2-6; the match to TRBD2 covers 13 bases. With V trimmed by 2 bases and J by 2 bases, 4 bases remained unmatched. Germline-derived CDR1 and CDR2 are SGHNT and YYREEE (reference sequence). The CDR3 runs 18 residues.